The source of this T cell receptor beta chain is a study of cytotoxic CD8 clonotypes in ibrutinib-treated CLL. Germline V gene lookup returns CDR1 LGHNT and CDR2 FRNRAP. This CDR3 has 14 residues. J lost 4 bases, V lost 4 bases, and 7 bases had no gene match. Clones were sequenced by immunoSEQ multiplex PCR, and TCRdb holds only the in-frame ones, with some missing. The sample yields over 95,000 clones, about 50% seen once. V is TRBV12-5 and J is TRBJ2-7, with 7 bases matching TRBD1. Sample: PBMCs, taken after 24 months of ibrutinib treatment. The TCR sequence derives from a human donor with chronic lymphocytic leukemia. The CDR3 spells CASGSGTAFYEQYF. The CDR3 DNA follows: TGTGCTAGTGGTTCCGGGACAGCCTTTTACGAGCAGTACTTC. The variable domain in full, completed from reference TRBV12-5 and TRBJ2-7, reads DARVTQTPRHKVTEMGQEVTMRCQPILGHNTVFWYRQTMMQGLELLAYFRNRAPLDDSGMPKDRFSAEMPDATLATLKIQPSEPRDSAVYFCASGSGTAFYEQYFGPGTRLTVT.